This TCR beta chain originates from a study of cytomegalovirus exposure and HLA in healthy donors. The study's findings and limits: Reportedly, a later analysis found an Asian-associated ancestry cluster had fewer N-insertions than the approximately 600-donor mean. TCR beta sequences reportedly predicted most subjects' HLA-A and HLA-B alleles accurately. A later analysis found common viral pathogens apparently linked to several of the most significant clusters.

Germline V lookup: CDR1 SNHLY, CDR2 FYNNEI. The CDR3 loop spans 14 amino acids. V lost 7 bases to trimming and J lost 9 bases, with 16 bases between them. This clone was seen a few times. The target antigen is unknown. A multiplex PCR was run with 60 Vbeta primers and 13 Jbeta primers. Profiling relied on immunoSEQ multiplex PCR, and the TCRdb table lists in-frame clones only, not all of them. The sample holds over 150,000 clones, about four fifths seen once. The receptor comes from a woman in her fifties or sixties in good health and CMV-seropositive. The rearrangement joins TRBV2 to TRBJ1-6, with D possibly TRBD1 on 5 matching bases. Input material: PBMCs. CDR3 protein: CASMRPGQTSPLHF. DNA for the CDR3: TGTGCCAGCATGAGGCCAGGGCAAACTTCACCCCTCCACTTT.